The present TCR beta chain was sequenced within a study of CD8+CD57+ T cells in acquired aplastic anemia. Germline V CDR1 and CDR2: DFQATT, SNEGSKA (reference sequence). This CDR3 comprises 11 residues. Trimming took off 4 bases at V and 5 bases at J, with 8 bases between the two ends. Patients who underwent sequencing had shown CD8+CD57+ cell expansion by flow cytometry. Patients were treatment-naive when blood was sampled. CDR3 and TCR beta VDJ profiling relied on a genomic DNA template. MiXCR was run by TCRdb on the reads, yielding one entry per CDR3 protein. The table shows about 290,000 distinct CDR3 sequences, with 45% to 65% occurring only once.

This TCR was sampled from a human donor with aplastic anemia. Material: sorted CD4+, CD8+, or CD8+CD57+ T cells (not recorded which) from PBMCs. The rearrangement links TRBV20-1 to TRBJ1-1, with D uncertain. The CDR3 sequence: CSAKDVTEAFF. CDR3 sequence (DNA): TGCAGTGCTAAAGATGTGACTGAAGCTTTCTTT.